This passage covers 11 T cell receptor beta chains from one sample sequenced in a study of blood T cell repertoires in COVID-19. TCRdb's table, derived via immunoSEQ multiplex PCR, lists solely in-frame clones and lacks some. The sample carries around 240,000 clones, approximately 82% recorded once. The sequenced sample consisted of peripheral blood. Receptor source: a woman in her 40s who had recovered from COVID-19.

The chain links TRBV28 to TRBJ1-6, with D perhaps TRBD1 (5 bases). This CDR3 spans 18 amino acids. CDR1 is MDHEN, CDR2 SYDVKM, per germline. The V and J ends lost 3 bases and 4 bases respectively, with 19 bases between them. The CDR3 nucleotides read TGTGCCAGCAGTTTCCCCCCCAGACAGCGACCTTATAATTCACCCCTCCACTTT. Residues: CASSFPPRQRPYNSPLHF. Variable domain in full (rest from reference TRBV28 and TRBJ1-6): DVKVTQSSRYLVKRTGEKVFLECVQDMDHENMFWYRQDPGLGLRLIYFSYDVKMKEKGDIPEGYSVSREKKERFSLILESASTNQTSMYLCASSFPPRQRPYNSPLHFGNGTRLTVT.

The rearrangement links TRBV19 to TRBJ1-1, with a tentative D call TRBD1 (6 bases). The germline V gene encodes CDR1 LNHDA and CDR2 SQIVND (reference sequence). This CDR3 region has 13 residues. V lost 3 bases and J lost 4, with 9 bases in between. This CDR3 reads CASSMGGLTEAFF. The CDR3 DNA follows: TGTGCCAGTAGTATGGGGGGGCTCACTGAAGCTTTCTTT.

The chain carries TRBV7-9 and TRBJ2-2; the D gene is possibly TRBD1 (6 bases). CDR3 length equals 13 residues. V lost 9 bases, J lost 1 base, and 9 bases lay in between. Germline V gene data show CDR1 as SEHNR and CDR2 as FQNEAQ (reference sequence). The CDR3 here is CAREQGNTGELFF. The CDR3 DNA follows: TGTGCCAGGGAACAGGGGAACACCGGGGAGCTGTTTTTT.

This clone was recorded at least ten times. CDR3 amino acids: CAWGRVGGHQGYTF. CDR3 coding DNA: TGTGCCTGGGGTCGAGTAGGGGGCCACCAAGGCTACACCTTC. V usage is TRBV30 and J usage is TRBJ1-2; 7 bases match TRBD1. J was trimmed by 8 bases and V by 5 bases; bases with no gene match: 14. Looked up from germline, CDR1 is GTSNPN and CDR2 is SVGIG (reference sequence). There are 14 residues in the CDR3.

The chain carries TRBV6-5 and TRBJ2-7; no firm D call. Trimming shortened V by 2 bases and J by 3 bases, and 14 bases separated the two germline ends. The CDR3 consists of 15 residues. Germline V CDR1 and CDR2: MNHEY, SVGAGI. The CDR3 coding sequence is TGTGCCAGCAGTTACGGGTCAGGTCCCGACTACGAGCAGTACTTC. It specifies CASSYGSGPDYEQYF.

The CDR3 protein is CASSVQGSDGYTF. CDR3 nucleotide sequence: TGTGCCAGCAGCGTACAGGGGAGTGATGGCTACACCTTC. The chain has TRBV6-5 and TRBJ1-2, with 7 bases identical to TRBD1. The J segment lost 6 bases and the V segment lost 6 bases, leaving 7 bases of the junction unmatched. This CDR3 comprises 13 residues. Germline V gives CDR1 MNHEY, CDR2 SVGAGI.

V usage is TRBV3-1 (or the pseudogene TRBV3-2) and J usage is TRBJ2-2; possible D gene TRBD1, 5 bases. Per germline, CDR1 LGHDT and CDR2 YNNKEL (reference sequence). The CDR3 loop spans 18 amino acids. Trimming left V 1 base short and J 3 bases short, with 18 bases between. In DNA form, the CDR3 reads TGTGCCAGCAGCCAAGGATTCCAGGGCCCCGGGTACACCGGGGAGCTGTTTTTT. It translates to CASSQGFQGPGYTGELFF.

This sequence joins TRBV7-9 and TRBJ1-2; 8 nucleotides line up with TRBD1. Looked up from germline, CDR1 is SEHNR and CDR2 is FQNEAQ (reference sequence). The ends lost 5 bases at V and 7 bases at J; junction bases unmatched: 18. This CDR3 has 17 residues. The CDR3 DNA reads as TGTGCCAGCAGCCAGGGGGCGCAAAGATCTTCCATTTCTGGCTACACCTTC. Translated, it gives CASSQGAQRSSISGYTF.

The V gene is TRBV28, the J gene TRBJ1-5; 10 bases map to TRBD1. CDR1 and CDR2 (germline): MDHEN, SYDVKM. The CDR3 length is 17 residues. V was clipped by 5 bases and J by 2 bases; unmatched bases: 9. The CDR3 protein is CASSNGQGDIGNQPQHF. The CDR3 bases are TGTGCCAGCAGTAATGGACAGGGGGATATTGGCAATCAGCCCCAGCATTTT.

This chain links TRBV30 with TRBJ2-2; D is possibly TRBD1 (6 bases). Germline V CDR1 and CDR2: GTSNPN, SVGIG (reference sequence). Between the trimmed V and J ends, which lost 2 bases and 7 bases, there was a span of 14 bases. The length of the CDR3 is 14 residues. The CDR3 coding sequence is TGTGCCTGGAGTCAGGGGCTAGGCGACGGGGAGCTGTTTTTT. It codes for CAWSQGLGDGELFF.

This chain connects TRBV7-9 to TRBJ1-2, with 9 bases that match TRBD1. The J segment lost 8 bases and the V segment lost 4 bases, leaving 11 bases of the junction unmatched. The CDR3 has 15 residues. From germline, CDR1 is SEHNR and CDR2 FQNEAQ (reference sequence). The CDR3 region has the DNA TGTGCCAGCAGCTCACCGGCAGGGGACAGGGCCGGCTACACCTTC. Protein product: CASSSPAGDRAGYTF.